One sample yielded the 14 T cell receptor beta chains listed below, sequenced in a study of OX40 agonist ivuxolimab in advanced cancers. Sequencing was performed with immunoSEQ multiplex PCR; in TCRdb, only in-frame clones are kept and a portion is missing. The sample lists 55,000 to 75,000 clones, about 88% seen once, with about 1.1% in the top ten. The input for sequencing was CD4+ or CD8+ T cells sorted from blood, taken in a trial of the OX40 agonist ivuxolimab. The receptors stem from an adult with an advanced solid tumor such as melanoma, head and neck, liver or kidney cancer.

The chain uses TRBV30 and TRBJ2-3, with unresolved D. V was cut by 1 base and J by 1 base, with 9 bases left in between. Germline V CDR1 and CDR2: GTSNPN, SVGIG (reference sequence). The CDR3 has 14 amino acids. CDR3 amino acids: CAWSGPSRTDTQYF. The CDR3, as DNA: TGTGCCTGGAGTGGCCCCTCACGCACAGATACGCAGTATTTT.

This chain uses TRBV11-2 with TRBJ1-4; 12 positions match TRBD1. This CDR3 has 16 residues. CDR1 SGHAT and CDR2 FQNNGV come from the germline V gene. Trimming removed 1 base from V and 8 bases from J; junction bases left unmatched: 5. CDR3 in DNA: TGTGCCAGCAGCTTAGTGAGCGGGACAGGGGGCGAAAAACTGTTTTTT. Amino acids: CASSLVSGTGGEKLFF.

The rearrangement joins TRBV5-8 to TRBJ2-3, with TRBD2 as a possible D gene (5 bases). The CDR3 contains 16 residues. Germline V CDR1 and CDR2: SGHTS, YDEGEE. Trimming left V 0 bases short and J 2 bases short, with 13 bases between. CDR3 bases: TGTGCCAGCAGCTTGGGGGGTAGCGCAACCACAGATACGCAGTATTTT. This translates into CASSLGGSATTDTQYF.

The CDR3 protein is CASSLTLQGAGANVLTF. In DNA, the CDR3 is TGCGCCAGCAGCTTGACCCTACAGGGGGCTGGGGCCAACGTCCTGACTTTC. The V gene is TRBV5-1, the J gene TRBJ2-6, with TRBD1 identical over 8 bases. There are 17 residues in the CDR3. The germline CDR1 and CDR2 sequences are SGHRS and YFSETQ. Germline trimming cut 1 base from V and 2 bases from J; bases unmatched to any gene: 5.

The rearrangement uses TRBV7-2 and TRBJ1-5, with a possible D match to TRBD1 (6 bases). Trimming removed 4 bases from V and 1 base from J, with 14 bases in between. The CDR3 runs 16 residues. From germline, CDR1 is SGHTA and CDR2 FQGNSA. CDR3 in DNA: TGTGCCAGCAGCTCCCCACAGGGAGGAAGCAATCAGCCCCAGCATTTT. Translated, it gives CASSSPQGGSNQPQHF.

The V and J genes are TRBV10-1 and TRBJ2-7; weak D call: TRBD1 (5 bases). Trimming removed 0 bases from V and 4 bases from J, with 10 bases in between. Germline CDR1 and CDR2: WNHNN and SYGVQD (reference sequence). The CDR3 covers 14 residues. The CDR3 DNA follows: TGCGCCAGCAGTGAGTCGACAGACCAATACGAGCAGTACTTC. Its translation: CASSESTDQYEQYF.

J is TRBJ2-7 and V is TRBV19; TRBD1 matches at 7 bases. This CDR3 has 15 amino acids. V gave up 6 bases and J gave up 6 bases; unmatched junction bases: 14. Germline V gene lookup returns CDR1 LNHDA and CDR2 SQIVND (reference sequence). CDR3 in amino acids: CASSRVPTTGLEQYF. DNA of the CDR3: TGTGCCAGTAGCAGGGTCCCCACGACAGGGCTCGAGCAGTACTTC. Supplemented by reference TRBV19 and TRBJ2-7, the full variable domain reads DGGITQSPKYLFRKEGQNVTLSCEQNLNHDAMYWYRQDPGQGLRLIYYSQIVNDFQKGDIAEGYSVSREKKESFPLTVTSAQKNPTAFYLCASSRVPTTGLEQYFGPGTRLTVT.

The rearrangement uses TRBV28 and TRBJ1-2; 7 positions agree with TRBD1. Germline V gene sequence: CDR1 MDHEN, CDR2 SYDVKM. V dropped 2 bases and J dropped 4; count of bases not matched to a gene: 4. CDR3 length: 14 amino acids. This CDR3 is CASSLGTALYGYTF. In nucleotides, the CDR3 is TGTGCCAGCAGTTTAGGGACAGCCCTCTATGGCTACACCTTC.

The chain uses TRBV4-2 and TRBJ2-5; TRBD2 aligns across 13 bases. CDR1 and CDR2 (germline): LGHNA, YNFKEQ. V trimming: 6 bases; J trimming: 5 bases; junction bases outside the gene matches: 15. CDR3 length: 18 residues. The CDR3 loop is CASSSGTGGLAGTETQYF. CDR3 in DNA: TGTGCCAGCAGTTCCGGGACAGGGGGACTAGCGGGAACGGAGACCCAGTACTTC.

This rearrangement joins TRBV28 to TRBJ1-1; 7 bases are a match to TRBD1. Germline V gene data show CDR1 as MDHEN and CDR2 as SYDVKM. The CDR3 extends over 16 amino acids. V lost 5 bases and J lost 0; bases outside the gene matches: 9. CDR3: CASSLSLGQVNTEAFF. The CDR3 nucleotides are TGTGCCAGCAGTCTAAGTTTAGGACAGGTGAACACTGAAGCTTTCTTT.

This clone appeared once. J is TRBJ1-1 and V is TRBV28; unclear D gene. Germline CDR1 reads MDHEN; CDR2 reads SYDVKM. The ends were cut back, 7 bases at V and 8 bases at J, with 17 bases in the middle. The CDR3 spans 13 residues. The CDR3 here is CASTALRQREAFF. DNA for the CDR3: TGTGCCAGCACGGCGCTGAGGCAGCGAGAAGCTTTCTTT.

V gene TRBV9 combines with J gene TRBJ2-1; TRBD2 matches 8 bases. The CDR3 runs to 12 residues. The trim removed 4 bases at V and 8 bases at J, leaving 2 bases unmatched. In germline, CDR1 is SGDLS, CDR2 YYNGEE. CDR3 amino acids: CASSPGGDEQFF. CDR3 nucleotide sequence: TGTGCCAGCAGCCCCGGGGGGGATGAGCAGTTCTTC.

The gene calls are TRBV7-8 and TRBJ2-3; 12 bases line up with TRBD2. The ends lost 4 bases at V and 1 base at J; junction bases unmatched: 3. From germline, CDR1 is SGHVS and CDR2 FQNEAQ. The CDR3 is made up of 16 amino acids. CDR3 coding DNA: TGTGCCAGCAGCTCTCTAGCGGGAGGGGGCACAGATACGCAGTATTTT. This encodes CASSSLAGGGTDTQYF.

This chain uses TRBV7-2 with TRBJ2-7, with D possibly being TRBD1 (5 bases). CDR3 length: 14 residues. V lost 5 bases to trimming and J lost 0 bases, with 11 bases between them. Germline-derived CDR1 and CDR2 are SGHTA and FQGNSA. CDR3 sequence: CASSNQGSSYEQYF. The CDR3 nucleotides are TGTGCCAGCAGCAATCAGGGCAGCTCCTACGAGCAGTACTTC.